This TCR beta chain was recorded in a study of T-cell reconstitution after alpha-beta-depleted transplantation in children (dated by TCRdb to 2015 to 2016). Some background on the complete study: Using TCR repertoire profiling, the study quantitatively followed how T-cell immune reconstitution unfolded in children after TCRalphabeta/CD19-depleted allogeneic hematopoietic cell transplantation.

This clonotype appeared many times. The specificity of this receptor is unknown. It has no much larger one-base neighbor in the sample; base qualities were not kept. Overall results and qualifications from the work: Over the following months the frequencies of hyperexpanded clones went down, and after one year T-cell counts and TCRbeta diversity were mostly credited to newly produced T cells. In some patients, the high TCRbeta diversity seen at day 60 was put down to recipient T cells and intrathymic progenitors that had survived conditioning. The apparently early alphabetaT-cell count recovery about two months after transplant was reportedly dependent on only several hundred rapidly expanded clones derived from non-depleted graft cells.

Library preparation used PCR. The instrument was an Illumina HiSeq 2500. TCR libraries were prepared with molecular barcoding, using unique molecular identifiers to normalize TCRbeta repertoire quantification. The public reads were reanalyzed by TCRdb: fastp trimming at Q25, MiXCR alignment, in-frame beta chains only. Merged by CDR3 protein, the rows form single entries marked with the most common genes and DNA. The sample table holds about 160,000 distinct CDR3 sequences, of which 11% were seen once. About 12% of the sample is held by the ten biggest clonotypes. The sample's treatment or condition label is to be understood as: allogeneic hematopoietic cell transplantation with graft depleted of TCRalphabeta T cells and CD19 B cells. Transplant recipients were children who received TCRalphabeta/CD19-depleted allogeneic hematopoietic cell grafts. CDR1 and CDR2 were assigned from the germline V gene (reference sequence) as DFQATT and SNEGSKA. V loses 6 bases at its end and J loses 6 bases; junction bases beyond the gene matches: 9. The CDR3 covers 15 residues, taking in both the cysteine and the phenylalanine. The read is trimmed to its CDR3 DNA, 45 bases read in frame from base 1.

The receptor comes from a boy aged 2-15 years with acute myeloid leukemia, due to receive a stem cell transplant. The chain links TRBV20-1 with TRBJ2-3, and TRBD2 matches 13 of the central bases. Sequenced here: PBMCs, sampled before TCRalphabeta/CD19-depleted stem cell transplant. The DNA sequence is given as TGCAGTGCGACGGGACTAGCGGGGCACTTGGATACGCAGTATTTT. Its protein is CSATGLAGHLDTQYF.